These T cell receptor beta chains were read from a single sample in a study of tumor-infiltrating lymphocytes in primary liver carcinoma. TCRdb redid the calling of the multiplex PCR reads with MiXCR, one entry per CDR3 protein. The data contain under 200,000 distinct CDR3 sequences, less than 75% of them singletons. The sequencing sample was made of peripheral blood. These receptors originate from a woman aged 60-75 years with primary liver carcinoma and hepatitis B virus infection. Each CDR3 is given with its conserved first and last residue. The D gene is left open where the match is weak. The listing skips clone size in some rows; elsewhere it reads once, few, many or a size class.

abundance	d_gene	v_gene	j_gene	CDR3nt	CDR3aa
many	NA	TRBV6-5	TRBJ1-3	TGTGCCAGCAGTCGGAGCGGATACGGGGGACCCTCTGGAAACACCATATATTTT	CASSRSGYGGPSGNTIYF
NA	NA	TRBV11-2	TRBJ1-1	TGTACCAGCAGCCCACATCAGCACGGACACCTTCGCTTCTGGGTCTATGAAGCTTTCTTT	CTSSPHQHGHLRFWVYEAFF
NA	NA	TRBV28	TRBJ1-2	TGTGCCAGCAGGCGCCCGGGGGAGGGAGACTACACCTTC	CASRRPGEGDYTF
NA	NA	TRBV11-2	TRBJ2-7	TGTACCAGCAGCTTAGGATTTGGGGAGGAGCAGTATTTC	CTSSLGFGEEQYF
many	TRBD2	TRBV11-2	TRBJ2-3	TGTGCCAGCAGCTCTCTTAGCCGGACTAGCGGCACAGATACGCAGTATTTT	CASSSLSRTSGTDTQYF
NA	NA	TRBV6-5	TRBJ2-7	TGTACCGACAGTTACTCGACGGAGACAGGCTCATACGAGCAGTACTTC	CTDSYSTETGSYEQYF
NA	NA	TRBV5-5	TRBJ2-7	TGTACCAACAGCCTCGGGCGGGAGCAGTACTTC	CTNSLGREQYF
NA	NA	TRBV5-4	TRBJ1-1	TGTGCCAGCGGCACCACTTCAGGGAACACTGAAGCTTTCTTT	CASGTTSGNTEAFF
NA	NA	TRBV11-2	TRBJ2-1	TGTGCCACCAGCTTAGTAACGGGATCCTACAATGAGCAGTTCTTC	CATSLVTGSYNEQFF
many	NA	TRBV7-8	TRBJ1-1	TGTGCCAGCAGCTTAACCGGGGGCAGGGGTTTAAGGACTGAAGCTTTCTTT	CASSLTGGRGLRTEAFF
few	NA	TRBV6-1	TRBJ1-2	TGTGCCAGCAGTGAAAGGGTGATTAATGGCTACACCTTC	CASSERVINGYTF
NA	NA	TRBV11-2	TRBJ2-1	TGTGCCAGCGGCTTTACCACACTGAGGAGCTCCTACAACGAGCAGTTCTTC	CASGFTTLRSSYNEQFF
NA	NA	TRBV11-2	TRBJ2-4	TGTGCCAGCAGCTTACATGGTTGGGGCCGCGACATTCAGTATTTC	CASSLHGWGRDIQYF
many	NA	TRBV11-2	TRBJ2-7	TGTGCCAGCAGCTTAGTTGTGACAGGAGAGCAGTACTTC	CASSLVVTGEQYF
NA	NA	TRBV11-2	TRBJ2-1	TGTGCCGGCAGCTTAGATCTGACGAGTGGGGGCGATGAGCAGCTCTTC	CAGSLDLTSGGDEQLF
many	NA	TRBV12-3/TRBV12-4	TRBJ1-4	TGTGCCAGCAGTTTAGTGGGCGGAGAAAAACTGTTTTTT	CASSLVGGEKLFF
many	NA	TRBV12-3/TRBV12-4	TRBJ1-2	TGTGCCAGCAGCCCCCTCACCGGGACATCTTATGGCTACACCTTC	CASSPLTGTSYGYTF
few	NA	TRBV12-3/TRBV12-4	TRBJ2-7	TGTGCCAGCAGTAACCAGGGCCCCTACGAGCAGTACTTC	CASSNQGPYEQYF
many	NA	TRBV11-1	TRBJ2-3	TGTGCCAGCAGCTTGGGCGGAGTCGCGGGAGATACGCAGTATTTT	CASSLGGVAGDTQYF
few	NA	TRBV28	TRBJ2-1	TGTGCCAGCCATACCCCTGGGGGGTTCAATGAGCAGTTCTTC	CASHTPGGFNEQFF
once	NA	TRBV11-2	TRBJ2-7	TGTGCCAGCAGCCCGCCGTGGGGGCGAGAGAACGACCAGCATTTC	CASSPPWGRENDQHF
NA	TRBD2	TRBV12-3/TRBV12-4	TRBJ2-3	TGTGCCAGCAGTGACGCAGGGCCAGGGAGGGCCTATACGCAGTGTTTT	CASSDAGPGRAYTQCF
few	TRBD2	TRBV7-3	TRBJ2-1	TGTGCCAGCAGCTTGGCAGCGGGAACAGATGAGCAGTTCTTC	CASSLAAGTDEQFF
many	NA	TRBV29-1	TRBJ2-3	TGCAGCGTTGAAGAAAAGGGGCGGACAGATACGCAGTATTTT	CSVEEKGRTDTQYF
few	NA	TRBV20-1	TRBJ2-3	TGCAGTGCGCTAGAGCGCTTTACGCAGTATTTT	CSALERFTQYF
NA	NA	TRBV10-2	TRBJ2-2	TGCGCCAGCAAGGCCGGGGGTATCGGGGAGCTGTTTTTT	CASKAGGIGELFF